This T cell receptor beta chain was identified during a study of prognosis after radiotherapy for stage I lung cancer. As for the study in general: No patient was treated with concurrent therapy while undergoing stereotactic body radiotherapy. Several patients had distant metastases at a median of 7 months after radiotherapy, and 15 showed no significant progression.

Multiplex PCR, run in two rounds, amplified TCR beta CDR3 from genomic DNA. The first round of PCR was done with primers that matched each TRBV and TRBJ gene. TCRdb reprocessed the multiplex PCR reads with MiXCR, giving one entry per CDR3 protein. The sample has about 14,000 distinct CDR3 sequences, around 30% seen once. This clonotype has at least ten counts. Its antigen is not known. CDR1 and CDR2 from the germline V gene are LNHDA and SQIVND (reference sequence). Trimming took 11 bases from V and 0 from J, leaving 13 bases between them. The CDR3 is made up of 13 amino acids. Overall study findings and caveats: It is unknown whether the expanded TCR clones recognize the tumor.

The material was PBMCs, obtained before or after stereotactic body radiation therapy (not recorded which). This chain uses TRBV19 with TRBJ1-2; D remains ambiguous. This TCR came from a donor aged 50 or older with non-small cell lung cancer. CDR3 region: CASVRSANYGYTF. In nucleotides, the CDR3 is TGTGCCTCAGTCCGGTCAGCTAACTATGGCTACACCTTC.